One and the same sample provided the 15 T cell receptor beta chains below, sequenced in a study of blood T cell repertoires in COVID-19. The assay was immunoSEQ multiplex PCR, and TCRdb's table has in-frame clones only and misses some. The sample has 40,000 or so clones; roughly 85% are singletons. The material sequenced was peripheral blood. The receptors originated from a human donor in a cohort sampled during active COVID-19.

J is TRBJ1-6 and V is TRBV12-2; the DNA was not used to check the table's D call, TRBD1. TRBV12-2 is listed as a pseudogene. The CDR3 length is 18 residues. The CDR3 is CASRLADKSLGDISPLHF. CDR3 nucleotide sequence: TGTGCAAGTCGCTTAGCCGACAAGTCTCTGGGCGATATTTCACCCCTCCACTTT.

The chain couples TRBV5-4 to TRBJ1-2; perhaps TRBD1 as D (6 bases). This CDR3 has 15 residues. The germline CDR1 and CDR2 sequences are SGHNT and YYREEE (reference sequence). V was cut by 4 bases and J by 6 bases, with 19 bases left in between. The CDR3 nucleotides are TGTGCCAGCAGCCCCGGGGGGGGCGCGAGTGATGGCTACACCTTC. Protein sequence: CASSPGGGASDGYTF.

The CDR3 here is CASRLATSTDTQYF. DNA for the CDR3: TGTGCCAGCAGACTAGCGACTAGCACAGATACGCAGTATTTT. The chain employs TRBV6-5 and TRBJ2-3, with 7 bases identical to TRBD2. CDR1 and CDR2 (germline): MNHEY, SVGAGI. There are 14 residues in the CDR3. The V segment lost 6 bases and the J segment 0 bases; nucleotides outside the gene matches: 3.

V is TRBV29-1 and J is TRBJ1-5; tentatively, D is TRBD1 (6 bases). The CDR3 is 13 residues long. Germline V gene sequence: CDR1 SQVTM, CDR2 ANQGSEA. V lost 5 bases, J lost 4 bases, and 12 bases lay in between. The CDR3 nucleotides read TGCAGCGTTTCCACAGGGTTGAATCAGCCCCAGCATTTT. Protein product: CSVSTGLNQPQHF.

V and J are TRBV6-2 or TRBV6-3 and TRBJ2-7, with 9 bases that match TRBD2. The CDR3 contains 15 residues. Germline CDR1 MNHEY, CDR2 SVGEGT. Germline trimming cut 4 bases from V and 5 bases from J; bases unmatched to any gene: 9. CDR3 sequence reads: CASSLGTSGFNEQYF. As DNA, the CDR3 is TGTGCCAGCAGTTTGGGTACTAGCGGGTTCAACGAGCAGTACTTC.

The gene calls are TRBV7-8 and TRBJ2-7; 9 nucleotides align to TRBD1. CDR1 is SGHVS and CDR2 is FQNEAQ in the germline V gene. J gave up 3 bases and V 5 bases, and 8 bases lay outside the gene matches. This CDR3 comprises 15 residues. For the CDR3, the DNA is TGTGCCAGCAGCCCCCTTGGGACAGGGCTCTACGAGCAGTACTTC. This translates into CASSPLGTGLYEQYF.

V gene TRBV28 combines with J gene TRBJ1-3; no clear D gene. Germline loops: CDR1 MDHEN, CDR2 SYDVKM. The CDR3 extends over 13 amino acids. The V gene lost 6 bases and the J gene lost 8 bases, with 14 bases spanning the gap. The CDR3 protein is CASSSGGRDTIYF. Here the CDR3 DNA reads TGTGCCAGCAGCTCGGGCGGGAGAGACACCATATATTTT.

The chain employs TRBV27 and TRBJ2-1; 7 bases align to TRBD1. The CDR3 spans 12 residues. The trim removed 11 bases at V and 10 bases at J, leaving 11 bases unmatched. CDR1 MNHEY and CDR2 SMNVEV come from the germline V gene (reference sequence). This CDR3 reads CAVGQAHWEQFF. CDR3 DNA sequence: TGTGCCGTCGGACAGGCTCATTGGGAGCAGTTCTTC.

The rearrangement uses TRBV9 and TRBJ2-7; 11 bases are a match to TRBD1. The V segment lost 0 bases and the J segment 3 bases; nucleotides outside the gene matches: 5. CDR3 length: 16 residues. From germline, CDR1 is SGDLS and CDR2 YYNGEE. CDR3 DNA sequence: TGTGCCAGCAGCGTAGCTCCGGGACAGGGGGGCTACGAGCAGTACTTC. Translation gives CASSVAPGQGGYEQYF.

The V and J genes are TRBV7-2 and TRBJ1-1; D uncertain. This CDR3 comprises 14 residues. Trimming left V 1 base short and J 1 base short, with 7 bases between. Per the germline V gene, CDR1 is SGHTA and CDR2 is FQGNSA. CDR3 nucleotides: TGTGCCAGCAGCTTAGTCAGGAAGAACACTGAAGCTTTCTTT. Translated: CASSLVRKNTEAFF.

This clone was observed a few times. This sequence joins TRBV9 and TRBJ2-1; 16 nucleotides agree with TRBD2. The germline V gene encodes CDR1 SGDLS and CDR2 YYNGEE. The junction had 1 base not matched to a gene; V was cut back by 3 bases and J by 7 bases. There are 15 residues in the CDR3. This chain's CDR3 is CASSGGLAGGNEQFF. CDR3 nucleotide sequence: TGTGCCAGCAGCGGGGGACTAGCGGGAGGGAATGAGCAGTTCTTC.

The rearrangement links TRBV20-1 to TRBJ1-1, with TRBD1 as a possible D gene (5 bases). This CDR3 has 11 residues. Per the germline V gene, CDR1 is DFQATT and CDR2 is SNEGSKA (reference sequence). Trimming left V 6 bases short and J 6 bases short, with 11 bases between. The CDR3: CSANQGPEAFF. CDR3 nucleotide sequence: TGCAGTGCAAATCAGGGTCCTGAAGCTTTCTTT.

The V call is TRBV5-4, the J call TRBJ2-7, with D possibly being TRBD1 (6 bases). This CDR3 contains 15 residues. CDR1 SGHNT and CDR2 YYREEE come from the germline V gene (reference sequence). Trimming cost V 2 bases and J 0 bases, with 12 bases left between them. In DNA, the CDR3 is TGTGCCAGCAGCTTCCAGGGGCCCTCCTCCTACGAGCAGTACTTC. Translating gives CASSFQGPSSYEQYF.

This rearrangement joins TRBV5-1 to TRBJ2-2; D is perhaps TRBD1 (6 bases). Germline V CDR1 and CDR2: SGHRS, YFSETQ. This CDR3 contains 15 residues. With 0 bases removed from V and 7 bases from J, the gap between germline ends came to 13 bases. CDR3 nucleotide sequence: TGCGCCAGCAGCTTGGTTCCAGGGGAAGGCGGGGAGCTGTTTTTT. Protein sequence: CASSLVPGEGGELFF.

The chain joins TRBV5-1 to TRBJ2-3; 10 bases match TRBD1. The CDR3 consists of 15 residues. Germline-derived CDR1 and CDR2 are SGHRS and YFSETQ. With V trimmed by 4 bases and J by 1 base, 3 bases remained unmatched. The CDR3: CASSPGTGGTDTQYF. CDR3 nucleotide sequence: TGCGCCAGCAGCCCCGGGACAGGGGGCACAGATACGCAGTATTTT. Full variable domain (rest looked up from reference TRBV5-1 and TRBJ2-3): KAGVTQTPRYLIKTRGQQVTLSCSPISGHRSVSWYQQTPGQGLQFLFEYFSETQRNKGNFPGRFSGRQFSNSRSEMNVSTLELGDSALYLCASSPGTGGTDTQYFGPGTRLTVL.